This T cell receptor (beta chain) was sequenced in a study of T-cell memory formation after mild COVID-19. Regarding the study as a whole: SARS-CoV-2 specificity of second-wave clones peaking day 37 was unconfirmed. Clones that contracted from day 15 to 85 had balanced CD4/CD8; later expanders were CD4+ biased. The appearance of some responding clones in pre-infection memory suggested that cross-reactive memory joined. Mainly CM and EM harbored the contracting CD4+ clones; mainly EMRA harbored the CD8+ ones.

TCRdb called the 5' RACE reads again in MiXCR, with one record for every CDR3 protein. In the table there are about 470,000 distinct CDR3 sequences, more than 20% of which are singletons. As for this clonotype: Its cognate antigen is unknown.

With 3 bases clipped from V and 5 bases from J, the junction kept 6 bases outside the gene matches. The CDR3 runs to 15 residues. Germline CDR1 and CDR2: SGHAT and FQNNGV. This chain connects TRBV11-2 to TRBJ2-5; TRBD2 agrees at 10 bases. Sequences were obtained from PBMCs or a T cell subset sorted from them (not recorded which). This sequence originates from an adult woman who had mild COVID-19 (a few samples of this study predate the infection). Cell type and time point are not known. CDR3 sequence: CASSFSSGSGETQYF. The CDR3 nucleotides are TGTGCCAGCAGCTTTTCTAGCGGGAGCGGTGAGACCCAGTACTTC.